A selection of T cell receptor beta chains follows, all from one sample in a study of post-analysis software for immune sequencing data. Via MiXCR, TCRdb re-called the PCR reads, giving one row per CDR3 protein. The data contain 750,000 to 900,000 distinct CDR3 sequences, 46% of them singletons. Source material: blood. The source is a girl aged 10 to 17 with multiple sclerosis. CDR3s include the opening cysteine and the closing phenylalanine or tryptophan. D genes are given only for firm matches. Rows may omit the clone size; those that give it use once, few, many or a size class.

J gene	D gene	V gene	clone size	CDR3 protein	CDR3 DNA
TRBJ2-5	NA	TRBV7-9	few	CASSSGDTETQYF	TGTGCCAGCAGTTCCGGGGACACGGAGACCCAGTACTTC
TRBJ1-2	NA	TRBV7-9	NA	CASSRHQTDNYGYTF	TGTGCCAGCAGTAGGCATCAGACAGATAACTATGGCTACACCTTC
TRBJ2-4	NA	TRBV20-1	NA	CSAREFSKNIQYF	TGCAGTGCTAGAGAATTTTCGAAAAACATTCAGTACTTC
TRBJ2-7	TRBD1	TRBV6-6	NA	CASSDPFPGQGSYEQYF	TGTGCCAGCAGCGACCCCTTTCCGGGACAGGGGTCCTACGAGCAGTACTTC
TRBJ2-3	NA	TRBV29-1	NA	CSVERQPYTDTQYF	TGCAGCGTTGAAAGACAGCCGTACACAGATACGCAGTATTTT
TRBJ1-1	NA	TRBV7-9	NA	CASSQRWDGDEAFF	TGTGCCAGCAGCCAGAGGTGGGACGGCGATGAAGCTTTCTTT
TRBJ2-3	NA	TRBV12-3/TRBV12-4	few	CASSLYLDTQYF	TGTGCCAGCAGTTTATATCTAGATACGCAGTATTTT
TRBJ2-7	NA	TRBV5-1	NA	CASSLVTESSYEQYF	TGCGCCAGCAGCTTGGTTACAGAGAGCTCCTACGAGCAGTACTTC
TRBJ2-3	NA	TRBV7-9	NA	CASSLDGGYTDTQYF	TGTGCCAGCAGCTTAGATGGGGGATACACAGATACGCAGTATTTT
TRBJ1-1	NA	TRBV12-3/TRBV12-4	NA	CASSLAGAVGTEAFF	TGTGCCAGCAGTTTAGCGGGGGCGGTGGGCACTGAAGCTTTCTTT
TRBJ2-4	NA	TRBV12-3/TRBV12-4	few	CASSSTANKNIQYF	TGTGCCAGCAGTTCTACAGCCAACAAAAACATTCAGTACTTC
TRBJ2-3	TRBD2	TRBV20-1	NA	CSASPVTSGSTDTQYF	TGCAGTGCTAGTCCTGTGACTAGCGGATCCACAGATACGCAGTATTTT
TRBJ2-3	TRBD2	TRBV29-1	few	CSVEFLAGMINTQYF	TGCAGCGTCGAGTTCCTAGCGGGGATGATTAATACGCAGTATTTT
TRBJ1-1	TRBD1	TRBV13	NA	CASSFGTGQYTEAFF	TGTGCTAGCAGCTTTGGTACGGGACAGTACACTGAAGCTTTCTTT
TRBJ2-2	NA	TRBV7-6	few	CASSWGRRSTGELFF	TGTGCCAGCAGCTGGGGACGTCGAAGCACCGGGGAGCTGTTTTTT
TRBJ2-5	NA	TRBV10-3	NA	CAISESGTGQETQYF	TGTGCCATCAGTGAGTCCGGCACGGGCCAAGAGACCCAGTACTTC
TRBJ1-5	NA	TRBV10-2	NA	CASSESGFNQPQHF	TGCGCCAGCAGTGAGTCTGGATTCAATCAGCCCCAGCATTTT
TRBJ2-3	NA	TRBV7-2	NA	CASSWRASTDTQYF	TGTGCCAGCAGCTGGAGGGCGAGCACAGATACGCAGTATTTT
TRBJ2-1	NA	TRBV4-3	NA	CASSLVPRKRQLYSYNEQFF	TGCGCCAGCAGCCTAGTGCCCCGTAAGAGGCAACTTTACTCCTACAATGAGCAGTTCTTC
TRBJ2-7	TRBD2	TRBV20-1	NA	CSARGAAGDPYEQYF	TGCAGTGCTAGAGGGGCAGCGGGAGATCCCTACGAGCAGTACTTC
TRBJ1-6	TRBD1	TRBV30	few	CAWSIGTGQRNSPLHF	TGTGCCTGGAGTATCGGGACAGGACAACGGAATTCACCCCTCCACTTT
TRBJ2-5	NA	TRBV28	NA	CASNLGGGGETQYF	TGTGCCAGCAACCTGGGGGGTGGAGGGGAGACCCAGTACTTC
TRBJ2-1	NA	TRBV20-1	NA	CSASSSSASSYNEQFF	TGCAGTGCTAGCAGCTCGTCGGCGAGCTCCTACAATGAGCAGTTCTTC
TRBJ1-5	NA	TRBV28	NA	CASSPASRRDQPQHF	TGTGCCAGCAGCCCGGCCTCCCGGCGGGATCAGCCCCAGCATTTT
TRBJ2-4	TRBD1	TRBV6-1	few	CASSKDRGAKNIQYF	TGTGCCAGCAGTAAGGACAGGGGTGCCAAAAACATTCAGTACTTC
TRBJ1-2	NA	TRBV28	NA	CASSLFREPNRNYGYTF	TGTGCCAGCAGTTTATTCCGGGAACCAAACCGAAACTATGGCTACACCTTC
TRBJ2-3	NA	TRBV28	NA	CASSFFGEKTDTQYF	TGTGCCAGCAGTTTCTTTGGGGAAAAGACAGATACGCAGTATTTT
TRBJ2-3	NA	TRBV7-9	NA	CASRRVMSTDTQYF	TGTGCCAGCAGGAGGGTGATGAGCACAGATACGCAGTATTTT
TRBJ2-7	NA	TRBV20-1	NA	CSATIPDGGYEQYF	TGCAGTGCTACCATACCGGACGGGGGCTACGAGCAGTACTTC
TRBJ2-7	NA	TRBV16	NA	CASILLDGLTYEQYF	TGTGCCAGCATCCTCCTCGACGGACTAACCTACGAGCAGTACTTC
TRBJ2-1	NA	TRBV27	NA	CASSFGVASYNEQFF	TGTGCCAGCAGTTTTGGTGTTGCGTCCTACAATGAGCAGTTCTTC
TRBJ2-7	NA	TRBV20-1	few	CSGMGGAYEQYF	TGCAGTGGGATGGGAGGAGCCTACGAGCAGTACTTC
TRBJ1-4	TRBD1	TRBV20-1	NA	CSARRTGSSEKLFF	TGCAGTGCTAGAAGGACAGGGTCTTCTGAAAAACTGTTTTTT
TRBJ2-5	NA	TRBV6-1	NA	CASSTDSAGGETQYF	TGTGCCAGCAGTACCGACAGCGCCGGAGGGGAGACCCAGTACTTC
TRBJ2-7	TRBD1	TRBV12-5	few	CASGLALGTGDSYEQYF	TGTGCTAGTGGTTTGGCCCTGGGGACAGGGGATTCCTACGAGCAGTACTTC
TRBJ1-1	NA	TRBV10-3	NA	CAISQTREGNTEAFF	TGTGCCATCAGCCAGACCAGGGAGGGGAACACTGAAGCTTTCTTT
TRBJ2-7	TRBD1	TRBV27	few	CASSRRGSSYEQYF	TGTGCCAGCAGCCGCAGGGGGAGCTCCTACGAGCAGTACTTC
TRBJ1-4	NA	TRBV12-3/TRBV12-4	NA	CASSSTTEKLFF	TGTGCCAGCAGCTCCACAACCGAAAAACTGTTTTTT
TRBJ2-1	NA	TRBV5-5	few	CASSLGSGLFGTGTFF	NA
TRBJ1-2	NA	TRBV30	few	CAWKTVYGYTF	TGTGCCTGGAAAACAGTCTATGGCTACACCTTC
TRBJ1-1	TRBD1	TRBV30	NA	CAWSRGPVNTEAFF	TGTGCCTGGAGTAGGGGGCCGGTGAACACTGAAGCTTTCTTT
TRBJ2-3	NA	TRBV7-3	NA	CASSFSGREPDTQYF	TGTGCCAGCAGCTTTTCGGGGCGGGAACCGGATACGCAGTATTTT
TRBJ1-2	TRBD1	TRBV11-2	NA	CASSPLKGQAGDGYTF	TGTGCCAGCAGCCCACTCAAGGGACAGGCAGGGGATGGCTACACCTTC
TRBJ2-7	TRBD2	TRBV3-1	once	CASSDLAGGIYEQYF	TGTGCCAGCAGCGACCTAGCGGGAGGAATCTACGAGCAGTACTTC
TRBJ1-2	TRBD1	TRBV6-6	few	CASSSQGGSADYGYTF	TGTGCCAGCAGTTCCCAGGGGGGGTCGGCGGACTATGGCTACACCTTC
TRBJ2-7	TRBD2	TRBV29-1	NA	CSVGPAEREIYEQYF	TGCAGCGTTGGCCCAGCTGAGCGGGAGATATACGAGCAGTACTTC
TRBJ2-4	NA	TRBV28	few	CASSPQRLAKNIQYF	TGTGCCAGCAGTCCTCAGAGATTAGCCAAAAACATTCAGTACTTC
TRBJ2-3	NA	TRBV20-1	NA	CSARDQGGSLSTDTQYF	TGCAGTGCTAGAGATCAGGGGGGGAGCCTTAGCACAGATACGCAGTATTTT
TRBJ2-5	NA	TRBV29-1	NA	CSVLTEPQETQYF	TGCAGCGTTTTAACGGAACCTCAAGAGACCCAGTACTTC
TRBJ1-2	NA	TRBV6-1	few	CASRESGIRGYTF	TGTGCCAGCAGAGAATCAGGGATCCGTGGCTACACCTTC
TRBJ2-5	NA	TRBV2	NA	CASRADLASKETQYF	TGTGCCAGCAGGGCCGACCTAGCTTCAAAAGAGACCCAGTACTTC
TRBJ2-1	NA	TRBV11-3	NA	CASSYVWGLEDEQFF	TGTGCCAGCAGCTATGTATGGGGGCTGGAGGATGAGCAGTTCTTC
TRBJ2-5	NA	TRBV5-1	NA	CASSWTVAGARETQYF	TGCGCCAGCAGCTGGACGGTTGCAGGGGCAAGAGAGACCCAGTACTTC
TRBJ1-5	TRBD1	TRBV7-8	NA	CASSLSLTGSGNQPQHF	TGTGCCAGCAGCTTATCATTGACAGGGTCGGGCAATCAGCCCCAGCATTTT
TRBJ2-3	TRBD2	TRBV29-1	NA	CSVDGLAGATDTQYF	TGCAGCGTTGATGGACTAGCGGGGGCCACGGATACGCAGTATTTT
TRBJ2-2	NA	TRBV20-1	NA	CSASSRENTGELFF	TGCAGTGCTAGCTCTAGGGAGAACACCGGGGAGCTGTTTTTT
TRBJ2-3	TRBD2	TRBV10-2	few	CASSEPSSGLDTQYF	TGCGCCAGCAGTGAGCCCAGTAGCGGGTTAGATACGCAGTATTTT
TRBJ2-1	TRBD2	TRBV29-1	NA	CSVEDQGLVLDEQFF	TGCAGCGTTGAAGATCAAGGACTAGTTCTCGATGAGCAGTTCTTC